This passage covers 29 T cell receptor beta chains from one sample sequenced in a study of cytomegalovirus exposure and HLA in healthy donors. The PCR was carried out with 60 Vbeta primers and 13 Jbeta primers. The table came from immunoSEQ multiplex PCR; TCRdb's copy has only in-frame clones and leaves some out. This sample has tens of thousands of clones, with about 71% found just once. Material: PBMCs. These receptors originate from a man in his 60s in good health and CMV-seronegative.

The rearrangement joins TRBV5-1 to TRBJ1-1; weak D call: TRBD1 (5 bases). This CDR3 spans 14 amino acids. Per the germline V gene, CDR1 is SGHRS and CDR2 is YFSETQ. Trimming removed 4 bases from V and 7 bases from J, with 17 bases in between. The CDR3 region is CASSRQGGGVEAFF. Written as DNA, the CDR3 is TGCGCCAGCAGCCGCCAGGGTGGGGGGGTTGAAGCTTTCTTT.

The sample holds a few counts of this clone. The chain has TRBV11-3 and TRBJ2-2, with TRBD1 matching over 8 bases. Germline V gene lookup returns CDR1 SGHNT and CDR2 YENEEA. The length of the CDR3 is 15 residues. V lost 4 bases, J lost 2 bases, and 3 bases stayed unmatched. CDR3 in DNA: TGTGCCAGCAGCTCGGGACAGGCAAACACCGGGGAGCTGTTTTTT. Its protein product is CASSSGQANTGELFF.

The gene calls are TRBV29-1 and TRBJ1-1; TRBD1 aligns across 7 bases. The CDR3 is 13 amino acids. Trimming removed 7 bases from V and 1 base from J; junction bases left unmatched: 6. CDR1 and CDR2 (germline): SQVTM, ANQGSEA. CDR3 sequence: CSGAQGQNTEAFF. The CDR3 region has the DNA TGCAGCGGCGCACAGGGGCAGAACACTGAAGCTTTCTTT.

The CDR3 region is CATSPPGGTRKGNEQFF. The CDR3 DNA reads as TGTGCCACCAGCCCCCCAGGGGGTACGCGGAAGGGCAATGAGCAGTTCTTC. V and J are TRBV15 and TRBJ2-1; 7 nucleotides agree with TRBD1. The junction had 16 bases not matched to a gene; V was cut back by 5 bases and J by 6 bases. Germline lookup yields CDR1 LNHNV and CDR2 YYDKDF (reference sequence). The CDR3 loop spans 17 amino acids.

The rearrangement links TRBV6-5 to TRBJ2-1, with D possibly matching TRBD2 (5 bases). CDR1 and CDR2 (germline): MNHEY, SVGAGI. The CDR3 totals 15 residues. Trimming took 0 bases from V and 6 from J, leaving 12 bases between them. Written as DNA, the CDR3 is TGTGCCAGCAGTTACTCGAGGGTAGTGGGCAATGAGCAGTTCTTC. As protein: CASSYSRVVGNEQFF.

V and J are TRBV28 and TRBJ2-7, with 8 bases aligning to TRBD2. The V and J ends lost 3 bases and 5 bases, in that order; junction bases with no gene match: 12. The CDR3 totals 16 residues. Germline V gene sequence: CDR1 MDHEN, CDR2 SYDVKM. DNA for the CDR3: TGTGCCAGCAGTTTGCGTCCGGGACTAGGGGAGGACGAGCAGTACTTC. Translated, it gives CASSLRPGLGEDEQYF.

This clone was picked up a small number of times. This chain uses TRBV11-2 with TRBJ2-7; 8 nucleotides match TRBD2. With V trimmed by 1 base and J by 5 bases, 4 bases remained unmatched. There are 14 residues in the CDR3. CDR1 is SGHAT, CDR2 FQNNGV, per germline. Here the CDR3 reads CASSLAGTSNEQYF. DNA for the CDR3: TGTGCCAGCAGCTTAGCCGGGACTAGTAACGAGCAGTACTTC.

The V gene is TRBV5-4, the J gene TRBJ2-2; 10 nucleotides line up with TRBD1. Germline V CDR1 and CDR2: SGHNT, YYREEE (reference sequence). This CDR3 comprises 16 residues. The junction had 6 bases not matched to a gene; V was cut back by 4 bases and J by 3 bases. The CDR3 loop is CASSTRTGGDTGELFF. In nucleotides, the CDR3 is TGTGCCAGCAGCACCCGGACAGGGGGGGACACCGGGGAGCTGTTTTTT.

This clone was found once. This chain connects TRBV2 to TRBJ1-2; 7 positions agree with TRBD1. V shed 5 bases, J shed 6 bases, and the junction held 3 bases outside the gene matches. Germline V gene sequence: CDR1 SNHLY, CDR2 FYNNEI. CDR3 length equals 12 residues. As DNA, the CDR3 is TGTGCCAGCAGTTTACAGGGGAATGGCTACACCTTC. Translating it yields CASSLQGNGYTF.

This clone was found a few times. The V call is TRBV30, the J call TRBJ1-1; the D gene is possibly TRBD1 (5 bases). The CDR3 sequence is 14 residues long. V lost 2 bases and J lost 0, with 10 bases in between. Germline V gives CDR1 GTSNPN, CDR2 SVGIG (reference sequence). The CDR3 region has the DNA TGTGCCTGGAGTCGGGACTCGGTGAACACTGAAGCTTTCTTT. Residues: CAWSRDSVNTEAFF. Full variable domain (missing parts from reference TRBV30 and TRBJ1-1): SQTIHQWPATLVQPVGSPLSLECTVEGTSNPNLYWYRQAAGRGLQLLFYSVGIGQISSEVPQNLSASRPQDRQFILSSKKLLLSDSGFYLCAWSRDSVNTEAFFGQGTRLTVV.

The chain has TRBV7-2 and TRBJ2-7, with 10 bases matching TRBD1. Per the germline V gene, CDR1 is SGHTA and CDR2 is FQGNSA. The CDR3 runs 14 residues. The ends lost 6 bases at V and 6 bases at J; junction bases unmatched: 8. CDR3: CASSSRTGGLEQYF. CDR3 bases: TGTGCCAGCAGTTCAAGGACAGGGGGTCTCGAGCAGTACTTC.

This chain connects TRBV7-2 to TRBJ1-3, with D maybe TRBD1 (6 bases). CDR1 SGHTA and CDR2 FQGNSA come from the germline V gene. The CDR3 runs to 16 residues. V shed 1 base and J shed 1 base, with 11 bases lying between them. CDR3 DNA sequence: TGTGCCAGCAGCTTAGTTGGGGGACAATCTGGAAACACCATATATTTT. Its translation is CASSLVGGQSGNTIYF. The entire variable domain, with the rest obtained from reference TRBV7-2 and TRBJ1-3, is as follows: GAGVSQSPSNKVTEKGKDVELRCDPISGHTALYWYRQSLGQGLEFLIYFQGNSAPDKSGLPSDRFSAERTGGSVSTLTIQRTQQEDSAVYLCASSLVGGQSGNTIYFGEGSWLTVV.

Worth noting for this clone: This sample also contains other DNA sequences that code for the same CDR3. The rearrangement uses TRBV29-1 and TRBJ2-1; TRBD2 matches at 8 bases. Germline trimming cut 6 bases from V and 0 bases from J; bases unmatched to any gene: 1. Germline-derived CDR1 and CDR2 are SQVTM and ANQGSEA. This CDR3 spans 13 amino acids. CDR3 nucleotide sequence: TGCAGCGTCCTAGCGGGCTCCTACAATGAGCAGTTCTTC. Amino acids: CSVLAGSYNEQFF.

CDR3 amino acids: CASSLRSGLDTQYF. Here the CDR3 DNA reads TGCGCCAGCAGCTTAAGGTCAGGGTTGGATACGCAGTATTTT. This chain links TRBV5-1 with TRBJ2-3, with D possibly matching TRBD1 (5 bases). Looked up from germline, CDR1 is SGHRS and CDR2 is YFSETQ. The CDR3 has 14 residues. V gave up 2 bases and J gave up 6 bases, with 13 bases separating them.

V and J are TRBV7-9 and TRBJ2-7; TRBD1 aligns across 7 bases. V lost 3 bases and J lost 4; bases outside the gene matches: 6. The CDR3 spans 14 residues. The germline gives CDR1 SEHNR, CDR2 FQNEAQ (reference sequence). In DNA, the CDR3 is TGTGCCAGCAGCTTCGCCGGGACAGAGTACGAGCAGTACTTC. Translating gives CASSFAGTEYEQYF.

This clone was seen a few times. CDR3 protein: CASSLAERGVETQYF. CDR3 coding DNA: TGCGCCAGCAGCTTGGCCGAACGGGGAGTTGAGACCCAGTACTTC. This chain uses TRBV5-1 with TRBJ2-5, with a tentative D call TRBD2 (5 bases). The germline gives CDR1 SGHRS, CDR2 YFSETQ. Trimming cost V 0 bases and J 5 bases, with 14 bases left between them. This CDR3 contains 15 residues.

This clone appeared a few times. The chain has TRBV10-3 and TRBJ2-5; a weak D match, TRBD2 (5 bases). CDR3 length: 14 amino acids. CDR1 ENHRY and CDR2 SYGVKD come from the germline V gene. Deletions cut 6 bases from V and 2 bases from J, with 13 bases between. This CDR3 is CAIRSPGKQETQYF. In DNA form, the CDR3 reads TGTGCCATCAGATCTCCGGGAAAGCAAGAGACCCAGTACTTC.

The J gene is TRBJ2-5, the V gene TRBV19; D perhaps matches TRBD2 (6 bases). There are 13 residues in the CDR3. Germline-derived CDR1 and CDR2 are LNHDA and SQIVND (reference sequence). Trimming stripped 6 bases from V and 2 bases from J, with 10 bases between. The CDR3 loop is CASSVGGQETQYF. The CDR3 DNA follows: TGTGCCAGTAGCGTGGGGGGTCAAGAGACCCAGTACTTC.

The rearrangement joins TRBV5-4 to TRBJ2-1; TRBD1 agrees at 7 bases. Trimming removed 4 bases from V and 7 bases from J; junction bases left unmatched: 14. Germline CDR1 reads SGHNT; CDR2 reads YYREEE (reference sequence). This CDR3 is 16 amino acids long. The chain's CDR3 is CASSRRDRGDGNEQFF. The CDR3 DNA follows: TGTGCCAGCAGCAGAAGGGACAGAGGCGACGGGAATGAGCAGTTCTTC. Full variable domain (outside the CDR3, taken from reference TRBV5-4 and TRBJ2-1): ETGVTQSPTHLIKTRGQQVTLRCSSQSGHNTVSWYQQALGQGPQFIFQYYREEENGRGNFPPRFSGLQFPNYSSELNVNALELDDSALYLCASSRRDRGDGNEQFFGPGTRLTVL.

The V call is TRBV9, the J call TRBJ1-4; 11 bases are a match to TRBD1. Trimming removed 0 bases from V and 7 bases from J; junction bases left unmatched: 8. This CDR3 has 17 amino acids. CDR1 is SGDLS, CDR2 YYNGEE, per germline. In DNA form, the CDR3 reads TGTGCCAGCAGCGTAGGGACAGGGGGCCGGAGCCCTGAAAAACTGTTTTTT. As protein: CASSVGTGGRSPEKLFF.

The genes are TRBV10-3 and TRBJ2-1; 10 bases are shared with TRBD1. The V gene's germline CDR1 is ENHRY and CDR2 SYGVKD. Germline trimming cut 5 bases from V and 4 bases from J; bases unmatched to any gene: 11. The CDR3 covers 17 residues. The CDR3: CAISNPGTGAVYNEQFF. CDR3 in DNA: TGTGCCATCAGTAACCCTGGGACAGGGGCCGTTTACAATGAGCAGTTCTTC.

In its sample, this clone was seen a few times. The V gene is TRBV11-2, the J gene TRBJ2-7; D perhaps matches TRBD2 (6 bases). The germline gives CDR1 SGHAT, CDR2 FQNNGV. V shed 5 bases and J shed 6 bases, with 14 bases lying between them. The CDR3 length is 13 residues. The DNA for the CDR3 is TGTGCCAGCAGCCCCGTCGGGGGTCGCGAGCAGTACTTC. Its protein is CASSPVGGREQYF.

The chain combines TRBV5-4 with TRBJ2-3; 11 bases agree with TRBD2. V lost 6 bases to trimming and J lost 4 bases; unmatched junction nucleotides: 7. CDR1 and CDR2 (germline): SGHNT, YYREEE (reference sequence). The CDR3 contains 15 residues. Written as DNA, the CDR3 is TGTGCCAGCAAGTTCACTAGCGGGAGCCCAGATACGCAGTATTTT. Protein product: CASKFTSGSPDTQYF.

This chain joins TRBV4-3 and TRBJ1-1; D gene unclear. Germline CDR1 LGHNA, CDR2 YSLEER. The CDR3 length is 13 residues. Deletions cut 0 bases from V and 2 bases from J, with 4 bases between. The chain's CDR3 is CASSQDPNTEAFF. CDR3 coding DNA: TGCGCCAGCAGCCAAGATCCTAACACTGAAGCTTTCTTT.

Regarding this clone: Distinct nucleotide sequences in the sample also encode this CDR3. The chain recombines TRBV4-3 with TRBJ1-3; D gene uncertain. CDR1 and CDR2 (germline): LGHNA, YSLEER. Trimming took 0 bases from V and 4 from J, leaving 4 bases between them. This CDR3 is built from 13 residues. Here the CDR3 reads CASSQERGNTIYF. The CDR3 DNA reads TGCGCCAGCAGCCAAGAGAGAGGAAACACCATATATTTT.

The gene calls are TRBV29-1 and TRBJ2-5; TRBD2 might be the D (6 bases). The germline gives CDR1 SQVTM, CDR2 ANQGSEA. V was trimmed by 5 bases and J by 5 bases, leaving 12 bases between them. The CDR3 sequence is 12 residues long. The CDR3, as DNA: TGCAGCGTTTCGTCTGGGGGGGAGACCCAGTACTTC. It translates to CSVSSGGETQYF.

The genes are TRBV27 and TRBJ2-7, with D unresolved. The CDR3 has 14 residues. Trimming cost V 6 bases and J 7 bases, with 19 bases left between them. Germline CDR1 MNHEY, CDR2 SMNVEV (reference sequence). CDR3 in DNA: TGTGCCAGCAGACAATCCCCCGGGTCCCAAGAGCAGTACTTC. Amino acids: CASRQSPGSQEQYF.

This chain uses TRBV10-2 with TRBJ2-3, with 12 positions matching TRBD2. The junction had 10 bases not matched to a gene; V was cut back by 7 bases and J by 5 bases. This CDR3 has 16 residues. CDR1 WSHSY and CDR2 SAAADI come from the germline V gene. CDR3 sequence: CASNNWEGLAGDTQYF. In nucleotides, the CDR3 is TGCGCCAGCAATAACTGGGAGGGACTAGCGGGAGATACGCAGTATTTT.

The V gene is TRBV5-6, the J gene TRBJ2-6; 10 bases agree with TRBD2. Per the germline V gene, CDR1 is SGHDT and CDR2 is YYEEEE. The CDR3 consists of 19 residues. J gave up 2 bases and V 0 bases, and 8 bases lay outside the gene matches. CDR3 nucleotide sequence: TGTGCCAGCAGCTTGGTCGTTGATAGCGGGAGGACTGGGGCCAACGTCCTGACTTTC. Translation: CASSLVVDSGRTGANVLTF.